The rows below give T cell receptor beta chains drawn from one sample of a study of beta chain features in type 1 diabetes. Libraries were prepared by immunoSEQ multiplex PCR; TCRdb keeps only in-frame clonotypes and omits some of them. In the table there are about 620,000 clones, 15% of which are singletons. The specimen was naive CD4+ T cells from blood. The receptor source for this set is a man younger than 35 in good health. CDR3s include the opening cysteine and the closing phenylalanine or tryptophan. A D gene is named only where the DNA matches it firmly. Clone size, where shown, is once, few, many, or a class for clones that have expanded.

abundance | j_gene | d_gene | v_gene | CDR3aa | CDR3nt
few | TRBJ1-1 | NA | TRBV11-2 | CASSPSGVEAFF | TGTGCCAGCAGTCCTTCAGGGGTTGAAGCTTTCTTT
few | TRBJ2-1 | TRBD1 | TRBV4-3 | CASSQDFAGGYEQFF | TGCGCCAGCAGCCAAGATTTTGCAGGGGGCTATGAGCAGTTCTTC
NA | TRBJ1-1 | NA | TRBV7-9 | CASNPVGGRDAFF | TGTGCCAGCAACCCAGTGGGGGGCAGGGATGCTTTCTTT
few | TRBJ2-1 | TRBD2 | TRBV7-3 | CASRRMSGVDSYNEQFF | TGTGCCAGCAGGCGGATGAGCGGGGTGGACTCCTACAATGAGCAGTTCTTC
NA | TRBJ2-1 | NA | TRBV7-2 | CASSLAGTNSYNEQFF | TGTGCCAGCAGCCTCGCCGGGACAAATTCCTACAATGAGCAGTTCTTC
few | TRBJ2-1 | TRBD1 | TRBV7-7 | CASSPGQGGYNEQFF | TGTGCCAGCAGCCCTGGACAGGGCGGCTACAATGAGCAGTTCTTC
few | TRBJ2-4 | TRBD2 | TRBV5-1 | CASSQWGGRAKNIQYF | TGCGCCAGCAGCCAATGGGGAGGGCGCGCCAAAAACATTCAGTACTTC
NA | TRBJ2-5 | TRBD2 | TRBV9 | CASSVALAGGHQETQYF | TGTGCCAGCAGCGTAGCCCTGGCGGGGGGGCATCAAGAGACCCAGTACTTC
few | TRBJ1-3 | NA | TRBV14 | CASSQGWVYTIYF | TGTGCCAGCAGCCAAGGATGGGTGTACACCATATATTTT
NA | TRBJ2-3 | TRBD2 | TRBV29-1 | CSVQVSRLAGGLTDTQYF | TGCAGCGTCCAAGTGAGTAGACTAGCGGGAGGCCTCACAGATACGCAGTATTTT
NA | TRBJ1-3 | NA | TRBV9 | CASSKGVREGNTIYF | TGTGCCAGCAGCAAAGGAGTGAGGGAAGGAAACACCATATATTTT
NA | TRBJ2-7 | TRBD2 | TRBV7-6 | CASSTRTSGRWDEQYF | TGTGCCAGCAGCACACGGACTAGCGGGAGATGGGACGAGCAGTACTTC
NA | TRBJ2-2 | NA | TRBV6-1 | CASSYSQNTGELFF | TGTGCCAGCAGTTATAGCCAGAACACCGGGGAGCTGTTTTTT
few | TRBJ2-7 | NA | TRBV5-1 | CASSSVSSSYEQYF | TGCGCCAGCAGCTCCGTCAGTAGCTCCTACGAGCAGTACTTC